Here is one T cell receptor (beta chain) with its context. The method was immunoSEQ multiplex PCR; TCRdb's version includes in-frame clones alone and lacks a portion of them. Counted here are approximately 250,000 clones, 88% occurring once; the ten biggest clones make up around 2%. Everyone who took part was about 18 to 90 years old, and they came from 24 US areas. This sample is part of a study of blood T cell repertoires in COVID-19. Whole-study context: In each case, the material was cDNA or gDNA derived from T cells, B-cell-depleted T cells, or PBMCs.

The CDR3 has 15 amino acids. After removal of 5 bases from V and 2 bases from J, the junction contained 5 bases not matched to a gene. Germline loops: CDR1 LGHNA, CDR2 YSLEER. Sequencing input: PBMCs or T cells enriched from blood (not recorded which). V gene TRBV4-3 combines with J gene TRBJ2-1, with 8 bases aligning to TRBD1. The TCR originated in a woman aged 55-70 years in a cohort exposed to, infected with or recovered from COVID-19 (not recorded which). CDR3 DNA sequence: TGCGCCAGCAGCGACACAGGGGGAACCTACAATGAGCAGTTCTTC. Its protein product is CASSDTGGTYNEQFF.